A single sample gave rise to the 27 T cell receptor beta chains below, sequenced in a study of Graves' ophthalmopathy and Graves' hyperthyroidism. TCR beta CDR3 amplification used RNA transcripts. In the first round, RT-PCR was carried out with HTBI primers, and a multiplex PCR formed the second round. TCRdb re-analysed the multiplex PCR reads in MiXCR, keeping a single row per CDR3 protein. The sample yields about 1.2 million distinct CDR3 sequences, about 36% seen once. What was sequenced was peripheral blood or thyroid tissue (not recorded which). Every receptor here comes from an adult man with Graves' hyperthyroidism.

The gene calls are TRBV5-1 and TRBJ2-7, with 9 nucleotides matching TRBD2. The junction had 3 bases not matched to a gene; V was cut back by 6 bases and J by 2 bases. Germline V gene sequence: CDR1 SGHRS, CDR2 YFSETQ. The CDR3 runs 13 residues. CDR3 nucleotides: TGCGCCAGCACTTCTAGCGGGGCCTACGAGCAGTACTTC. Its protein is CASTSSGAYEQYF.

CDR3 amino acids: CAWSALGYENTEAFF. The CDR3 region has the DNA TGTGCCTGGAGTGCCCTCGGGTACGAGAACACTGAAGCTTTCTTT. V usage is TRBV30 and J usage is TRBJ1-1, with D unclear. Germline CDR1 and CDR2: GTSNPN and SVGIG (reference sequence). The CDR3 spans 15 residues. V was pared by 1 base and J by 1 base, with 13 bases between.

About this clonotype itself: This may be a read error: a much more frequent sequence differs by one nucleotide. The chain combines TRBV27 with TRBJ1-6; no reliable D call. Trimming shortened V by 9 bases and J by 7 bases, and 7 bases separated the two germline ends. The V gene's germline CDR1 is MNHEY and CDR2 SMNVEV (reference sequence). The CDR3 loop spans 11 amino acids. CDR3 in amino acids: CASGVNSPLHF. The CDR3 DNA reads as TGTGCCAGTGGCGTGAATTCACCCCTCCACTTT.

This clonotype was observed many times. This sequence joins TRBV13 and TRBJ1-2; 7 bases align to TRBD1. CDR1 is PRHDT, CDR2 FYEKMQ, per germline (reference sequence). There are 12 residues in the CDR3. The J segment lost 6 bases and the V segment lost 5 bases, leaving 3 bases of the junction unmatched. This CDR3 reads CASSPQGNGYTF. In nucleotides, the CDR3 is TGTGCCAGCAGCCCACAGGGGAATGGCTACACCTTC.

V gene TRBV6-5 combines with J gene TRBJ1-4; D uncertain. The germline V gene encodes CDR1 MNHEY and CDR2 SVGAGI. V was trimmed by 9 bases and J by 0 bases, leaving 17 bases between them. This CDR3 has 16 residues. The DNA for the CDR3 is TGTGCCAGTCGGGCGGAAAAAGCTCCAACTAATGAAAAACTGTTTTTT. It translates to CASRAEKAPTNEKLFF.

The chain combines TRBV15 with TRBJ1-1, with D maybe TRBD1 (6 bases). The CDR3 contains 14 residues. Trimming left V 8 bases short and J 0 bases short, with 13 bases between. Per the germline V gene, CDR1 is LNHNV and CDR2 is YYDKDF (reference sequence). Written as DNA, the CDR3 is TGTGCCACCGGTACGACAGGCTTGAACACTGAAGCTTTCTTT. It translates to CATGTTGLNTEAFF.

This clonotype was recorded a few times. This clone may be a read error of a much larger clone one base away. The CDR3 bases are TGCAGCGCCCAGAGGGGCACCGCTAACTATGGCTACACCTTC. Translation gives CSAQRGTANYGYTF. This chain joins TRBV29-1 and TRBJ1-2; tentative D call: TRBD1 (5 bases). The V gene's germline CDR1 is SQVTM and CDR2 ANQGSEA. This CDR3 has 14 residues. Trimming removed 7 bases from V and 0 bases from J, with 15 bases in between.

This chain joins TRBV6-6 and TRBJ2-7, with 9 bases identical to TRBD1. The germline V gene has CDR1 MNHNY and CDR2 SVGAGI (reference sequence). V lost 7 bases and J lost 6; bases outside the gene matches: 7. The CDR3 contains 13 residues. CDR3 sequence: CASNHRGLAEQYF. In nucleotides, the CDR3 is TGTGCCAGCAACCACAGGGGGCTTGCCGAGCAGTACTTC.

The rearrangement joins TRBV10-3 to TRBJ2-4; D could derive from TRBD1 or TRBD2 (7 bases each). Trimming shortened V by 2 bases and J by 8 bases, and 28 bases separated the two germline ends. The CDR3 covers 19 residues. Looked up from germline, CDR1 is ENHRY and CDR2 is SYGVKD. The CDR3 is CAISERPGTEGGKGYIQYF. In DNA form, the CDR3 reads TGTGCCATCAGTGAGAGGCCCGGGACAGAGGGGGGGAAGGGCTACATTCAGTACTTC.

A word on this clonotype: This could be a read error, since a much larger clone is one nucleotide away. The V gene is TRBV7-2, the J gene TRBJ2-5; D not resolved. V dropped 0 bases and J dropped 5 bases, with 7 bases sitting between them. This CDR3 is 13 amino acids long. Per germline, CDR1 SGHTA and CDR2 FQGNSA. The CDR3 DNA reads TGTGCCAGCAGCTTAGCGCTCCTCGAGACCCAGTACTTC. Its translation: CASSLALLETQYF.

This clonotype was counted only a few times. The chain's CDR3 is CASSPLAETHYEQYF. As DNA, the CDR3 is TGTGCCAGCAGTCCACTAGCGGAGACACACTACGAGCAGTACTTC. The V call is TRBV28, the J call TRBJ2-7; 8 bases fit TRBD2. With 5 bases clipped from V and 3 bases from J, the junction kept 9 bases outside the gene matches. The CDR3 sequence is 15 residues long. Germline-derived CDR1 and CDR2 are MDHEN and SYDVKM.

This clonotype was seen ten or more times. The V and J genes are TRBV7-8 and TRBJ2-2; TRBD1 matches 7 bases. The CDR3 consists of 14 residues. The germline gives CDR1 SGHVS, CDR2 FQNEAQ. V trimming: 5 bases; J trimming: 4 bases; junction bases outside the gene matches: 4. The CDR3 reads CASSRDSSTGELFF. The CDR3 nucleotides read TGTGCCAGCAGCAGGGACAGTTCCACCGGGGAGCTGTTTTTT.

This clonotype came up a few times. The rearrangement uses TRBV12-3 or TRBV12-4 and TRBJ2-7; no firm D call. This CDR3 spans 11 amino acids. Deletions cut 6 bases from V and 6 bases from J, with 9 bases between. The CDR3 is CASSPFREQYF. DNA of the CDR3: TGTGCCAGCAGCCCATTTCGCGAGCAGTACTTC.

This clonotype has at least ten counts. The genes are TRBV7-7 and TRBJ2-7, with 8 bases aligning to TRBD1. Germline V lookup: CDR1 SSHAT, CDR2 FNYEAQ (reference sequence). V dropped 5 bases and J dropped 5; count of bases not matched to a gene: 5. The CDR3 spans 13 residues. CDR3 loop: CASSPAGGHEQYF. CDR3 nucleotide sequence: TGTGCCAGCAGCCCCGCAGGGGGCCACGAGCAGTACTTC. Based on the CDR3 plus reference TRBV7-7 and TRBJ2-7, the full variable domain is GAGVSQSPRYKVTKRGQDVTLRCDPISSHATLYWYQQALGQGPEFLTYFNYEAQPDKSGLPSDRFSAERPEGSISTLTIQRTEQRDSAMYRCASSPAGGHEQYFGPGTRLTVT.

The rearrangement links TRBV14 to TRBJ2-2; possibly TRBD2 for D (5 bases). CDR3 length: 16 amino acids. V lost 1 base and J 6 bases, leaving 15 bases between the germline ends. Germline CDR1 and CDR2: SGHDN and FVKESK. This chain's CDR3 is CASSQVTPAGAGELFF. The CDR3 nucleotides are TGTGCCAGCAGCCAAGTTACCCCCGCCGGGGCCGGGGAGCTGTTTTTT.

This clonotype was seen a handful of times. The chain employs TRBV6-2 or TRBV6-3 and TRBJ2-7, with D possibly being TRBD1 (5 bases). From germline, CDR1 is MNHEY and CDR2 SVGEGT. This CDR3 contains 14 residues. V lost 3 bases, J lost 5 bases, and 14 bases lay in between. The CDR3 DNA reads TGTGCCAGCAGTTATGCAGGGATCGGCGACGAGCAGTACTTC. Protein: CASSYAGIGDEQYF.

A remark on this clonotype: The junction shows a germline mismatch at one end, possibly a read error. The chain recombines TRBV7-9 with TRBJ2-7, with 8 nucleotides matching TRBD2. This CDR3 has 13 residues. Germline V gene lookup returns CDR1 SEHNR and CDR2 FQNEAQ (reference sequence). CDR3 sequence: CASSLREAYEQRF. CDR3 sequence (DNA): TGCGCCAGCAGCTTGCGGGAGGCCTACGAGCAGCGCTTC. The full variable domain, its missing parts supplied by reference TRBV7-9 and TRBJ2-7, is DTGVSQNPRHKITKRGQNVTFRCDPISEHNRLYWYRQTLGQGPEFLTYFQNEAQLEKSRLLSDRFSAERPKGSFSTLEIQRTEQGDSAMYLCASSLREAYEQRFGPGTRLTVT.

This clonotype was seen at least ten times. The rearrangement joins TRBV14 to TRBJ1-2; a possible D gene is TRBD1 (6 bases). The length of the CDR3 is 15 residues. Germline V lookup: CDR1 SGHDN, CDR2 FVKESK. V lost 0 bases, J lost 4 bases, and 12 bases lay in between. The CDR3 loop is CASSQERGARYGYTF. Written as DNA, the CDR3 is TGTGCCAGCAGCCAAGAAAGGGGGGCGCGCTATGGCTACACCTTC.

V usage is TRBV9 and J usage is TRBJ1-1; D is unclear. Per the germline V gene, CDR1 is SGDLS and CDR2 is YYNGEE. This CDR3 has 14 residues. The V and J ends lost 0 bases and 1 base respectively, with 7 bases between them. DNA for the CDR3: TGTGCCAGCAGCGTAGCACTAGCGAACACTGAAGCTTTCTTT. Encoded protein: CASSVALANTEAFF.

This clonotype showed up many times. The V gene is TRBV2, the J gene TRBJ1-1; 7 bases are shared with TRBD1. Unmatched junction bases numbered 5, after V lost 9 bases and J lost 4 bases. The CDR3 extends over 12 amino acids. Germline V gene sequence: CDR1 SNHLY, CDR2 FYNNEI. CDR3 sequence: CARTRDSTEAFF. The CDR3 DNA is TGTGCCAGAACGAGGGACAGCACTGAAGCTTTCTTT.

As to this clonotype: The final CDR3 position lacks the conserved phenylalanine or tryptophan, pointing to a likely read error. The DNA is left out, because the CDR3 cannot be placed on it with certainty; the CDR3 is given as TCRdb lists it. The J gene is TRBJ2-2, the V gene TRBV7-6; the D call TRBD1 from the table was never checked on the DNA. The germline gives CDR1 SGHVS, CDR2 FNYEAQ. Including both end residues, the CDR3 is 9 amino acids long. The chain's CDR3 is CASSPTGAG.

This clonotype was recorded many times. The chain links TRBV7-9 to TRBJ1-2; TRBD1 might be the D (6 bases). V gave up 5 bases and J gave up 4 bases, with 20 bases separating them. Germline V CDR1 and CDR2: SEHNR, FQNEAQ (reference sequence). The CDR3 is made up of 16 amino acids. CDR3 sequence: CASSGALRVGGYGYTF. The CDR3 DNA is TGTGCCAGCAGCGGGGCCTTGCGGGTAGGGGGCTATGGCTACACCTTC.

This clonotype was observed a few times. The germline gene is not matched at one end of the junction; a read error may be the cause. This sequence joins TRBV10-3 and TRBJ2-7; 8 positions match TRBD2. The CDR3 is made up of 14 amino acids. In germline, CDR1 is ENHRY, CDR2 SYGVKD. In DNA, the CDR3 is TGTGCCAGCAGTTACTCCCAAGCTAGCGGGGAGCAGTACTTC. Protein product: CASSYSQASGEQYF.

This clonotype has at least ten counts. The rearrangement joins TRBV2 to TRBJ2-2; TRBD1 matches at 9 bases. This CDR3 region has 15 residues. Unmatched junction bases numbered 3, after V lost 4 bases and J lost 3 bases. The germline V gene encodes CDR1 SNHLY and CDR2 FYNNEI. CDR3 in amino acids: CASSGRDRDTGELFF. In nucleotides, the CDR3 is TGTGCCAGCAGTGGGCGGGACAGGGACACCGGGGAGCTGTTTTTT.

This clonotype occurred a few times. The CDR3 DNA reads as TGTGCCAGCAGCTTACCTAACTTGGACCTGAGCTACACCTTC. Its protein product is CASSLPNLDLSYTF. This chain links TRBV7-2 with TRBJ1-2; D is undetermined. This CDR3 spans 14 amino acids. Trimming took 2 bases from V and 9 from J, leaving 16 bases between them. Germline assignment: CDR1 SGHTA and CDR2 FQGNSA.

About this clonotype itself: Since the CDR3 does not end with the conserved phenylalanine or tryptophan, this likely comes from a read error. The chain employs TRBV7-6 and TRBJ2-7, with TRBD2 identical over 11 bases. V was pared by 5 bases and J by 2 bases, with 5 bases of the junction left unmatched. The length of the CDR3 is 15 residues. Per the germline V gene, CDR1 is SGHVS and CDR2 is FNYEAQ. CDR3 region: CASSPGTSGTYEQYL. For the CDR3, the DNA is TGTGCCAGCAGCCCCGGGACTAGCGGTACCTACGAGCAGTACCTC.

This clonotype was observed at least ten times. The V gene is TRBV7-9, the J gene TRBJ2-7; TRBD1 might be the D (5 bases). The CDR3 spans 15 residues. The germline CDR1 and CDR2 sequences are SEHNR and FQNEAQ (reference sequence). Trimming left V 4 bases short and J 3 bases short, with 16 bases between. This chain's CDR3 is CASSSPTDPVYEQYF. The CDR3 coding sequence is TGTGCCAGCAGCTCCCCGACAGACCCGGTCTACGAGCAGTACTTC.